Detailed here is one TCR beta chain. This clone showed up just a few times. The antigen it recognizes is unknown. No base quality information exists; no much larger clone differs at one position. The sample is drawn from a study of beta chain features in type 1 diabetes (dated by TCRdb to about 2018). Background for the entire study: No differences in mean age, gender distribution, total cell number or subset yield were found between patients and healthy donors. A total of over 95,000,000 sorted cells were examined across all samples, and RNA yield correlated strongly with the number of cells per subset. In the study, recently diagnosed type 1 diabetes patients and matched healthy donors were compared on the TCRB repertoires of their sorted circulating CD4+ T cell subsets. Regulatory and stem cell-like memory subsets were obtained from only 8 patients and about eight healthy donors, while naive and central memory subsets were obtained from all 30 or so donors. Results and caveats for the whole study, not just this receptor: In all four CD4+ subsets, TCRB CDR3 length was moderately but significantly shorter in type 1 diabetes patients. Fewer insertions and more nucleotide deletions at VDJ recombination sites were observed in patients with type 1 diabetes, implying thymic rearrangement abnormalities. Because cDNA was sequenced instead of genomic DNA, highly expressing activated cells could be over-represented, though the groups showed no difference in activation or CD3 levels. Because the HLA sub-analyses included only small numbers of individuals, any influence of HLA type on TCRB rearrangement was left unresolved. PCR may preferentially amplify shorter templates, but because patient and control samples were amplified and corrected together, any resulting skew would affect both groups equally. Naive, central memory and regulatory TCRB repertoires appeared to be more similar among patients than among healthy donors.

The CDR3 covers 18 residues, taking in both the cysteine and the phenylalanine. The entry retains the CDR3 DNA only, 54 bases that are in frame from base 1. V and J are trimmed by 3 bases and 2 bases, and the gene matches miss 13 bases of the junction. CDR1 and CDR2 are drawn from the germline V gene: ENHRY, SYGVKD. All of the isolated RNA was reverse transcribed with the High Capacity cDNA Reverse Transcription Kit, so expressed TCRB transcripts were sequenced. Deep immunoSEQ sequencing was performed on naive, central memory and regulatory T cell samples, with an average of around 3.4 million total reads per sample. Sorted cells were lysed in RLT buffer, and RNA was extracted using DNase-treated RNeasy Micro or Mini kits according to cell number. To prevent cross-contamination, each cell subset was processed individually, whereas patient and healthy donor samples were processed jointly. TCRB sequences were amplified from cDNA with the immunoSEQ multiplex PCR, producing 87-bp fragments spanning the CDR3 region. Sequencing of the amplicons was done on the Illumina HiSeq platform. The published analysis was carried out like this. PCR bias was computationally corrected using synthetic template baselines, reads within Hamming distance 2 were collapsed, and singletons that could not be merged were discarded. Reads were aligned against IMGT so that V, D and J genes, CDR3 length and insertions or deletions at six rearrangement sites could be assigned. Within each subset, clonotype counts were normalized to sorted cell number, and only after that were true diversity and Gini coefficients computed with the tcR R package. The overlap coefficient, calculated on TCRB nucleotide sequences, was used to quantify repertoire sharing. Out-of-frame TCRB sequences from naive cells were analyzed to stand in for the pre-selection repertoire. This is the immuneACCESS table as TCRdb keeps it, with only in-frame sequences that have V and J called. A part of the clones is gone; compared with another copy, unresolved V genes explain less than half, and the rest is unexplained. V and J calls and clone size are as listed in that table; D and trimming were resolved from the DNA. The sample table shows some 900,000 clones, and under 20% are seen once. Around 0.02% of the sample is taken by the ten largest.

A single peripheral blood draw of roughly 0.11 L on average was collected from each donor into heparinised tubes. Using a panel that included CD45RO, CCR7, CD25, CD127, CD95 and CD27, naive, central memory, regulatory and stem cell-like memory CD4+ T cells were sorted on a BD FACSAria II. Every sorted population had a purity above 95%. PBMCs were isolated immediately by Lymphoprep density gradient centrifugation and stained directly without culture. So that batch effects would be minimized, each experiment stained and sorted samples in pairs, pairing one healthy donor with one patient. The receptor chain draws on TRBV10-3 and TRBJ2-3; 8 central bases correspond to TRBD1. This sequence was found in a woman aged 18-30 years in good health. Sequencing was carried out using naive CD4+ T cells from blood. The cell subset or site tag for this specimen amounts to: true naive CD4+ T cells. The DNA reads TGTGCCATCAGTGACCCGACAGGGGCACGAGAGAACACAGATACGCAGTATTTT. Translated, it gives CAISDPTGARENTDTQYF.